The sequence of this T cell receptor (beta chain) was determined in a study of regulatory T cells in long-lasting Graves disease. Through Arm-PCR of CDR3 regions and iRepertoire HTBI primers, TCR beta libraries were built. TCRdb redid the calling of the multiplex PCR reads with MiXCR, one entry per CDR3 protein. The data show approximately 360,000 distinct CDR3 sequences, 10% to 15% seen once. Regarding time point: newly diagnosed GD, antithyroid drugs for less than 3 months. PBMC RNA was the source of the TCR library. Staff drew around 10 milliliters of peripheral blood into EDTA tubes. This clonotype was counted ten times or more. These data were also filed under a second study, of T cells in Graves' hyperthyroidism and ophthalmopathy. Per that paper: Among the patients, aged 18 to 65, hyperthyroidism was newly diagnosed and had lasted under 2 months.

Material: peripheral blood mononuclear cells (PBMCs), obtained at new diagnosis, from a patient treated with antithyroid drugs. This sequence originates from a woman in her late teens or twenties with Graves disease.

CDR3 amino acids: CASSLAVGYSTQYF. CDR3 in DNA: TGTGCCAGCAGCTTAGCGGTCGGGTACTCGACCCAGTACTTC. V is TRBV11-2 and J is TRBJ2-5, with D uncertain. This CDR3 region has 14 residues. V shed 1 base and J shed 7 bases, with 13 bases lying between them. Germline CDR1 reads SGHAT; CDR2 reads FQNNGV.